This TCR beta chain was profiled in a study of shared clonotypes between healthy human individuals. Details on this clone: What it binds is not known. Within the sample, other DNA sequences also encode this same CDR3.

Per the germline V gene, CDR1 is SGDLS and CDR2 is YYNGEE. With V trimmed by 0 bases and J by 2 bases, 7 bases remained unmatched. The CDR3 is 17 amino acids. Recent vaccinations or acute infections were absent in the healthy HIV-negative adult donors. The assay was immunoSEQ multiplex PCR, and TCRdb's table has in-frame clones only and misses some. Here the sample spans around 480,000 clones, nearly 80% being singletons. The study's findings and limits: The represented genetic and exposure-history diversity was limited by the small number of donors.

Sequencing was carried out using PBMCs. The sequence derives from a woman in her thirties or forties in good health. Some clones in this sample may be carry-over from other donors' samples. The J gene is TRBJ2-5, the V gene TRBV9, with 10 bases aligning to TRBD1. The CDR3 here is CASSVGGQGGSQETQYF. The CDR3 region has the DNA TGTGCCAGCAGCGTAGGAGGACAGGGGGGAAGTCAAGAGACCCAGTACTTC. Using reference TRBV9 and TRBJ2-5 for the parts outside the CDR3, the full variable domain is DSGVTQTPKHLITATGQRVTLRCSPRSGDLSVYWYQQSLDQGLQFLIQYYNGEERAKGNILERFSAQQFPDLHSELNLSSLELGDSALYFCASSVGGQGGSQETQYFGPGTRLLVL.